This TCR beta chain came from a study of blood T cell repertoires in COVID-19. Study as a whole: From T cells, B-cell-depleted T cells, or PBMCs came the material, which was cDNA or gDNA.

The CDR3 sequence is 15 residues long. Germline CDR1 reads DFQATT; CDR2 reads SNEGSKA (reference sequence). Trimming removed 3 bases from V and 3 bases from J; junction bases left unmatched: 6. Original processing notes: Nucleated cell counts were estimated from reference gene primer amplification. Profiled with immunoSEQ multiplex PCR; TCRdb holds only in-frame clones, not every one. V and J calls plus clone size are reproduced from that table; the DNA served to infer D and trimming. The sample consists of roughly 100,000 clones, approximately 92% of them appearing once. The sequenced sample was peripheral blood. The chain uses TRBV20-1 and TRBJ2-2, with TRBD2 matching over 8 bases. This clonotype originated in a man aged 50-60 years with active COVID-19. CDR3 residues: CSASIPSGYTGELFF. Written as DNA, the CDR3 is TGCAGTGCTAGTATCCCTAGCGGGTACACCGGGGAGCTGTTTTTT.